This T cell receptor (beta chain) is from a study of T cells after yellow fever vaccination (dated by TCRdb to about 2019). Some background on the complete study: The SMART-Seq v4 Ultra Low Input RNA kit was used to prepare libraries from fractions with low cell numbers. To follow T-cell clones before and after primary and booster YFV17D yellow fever vaccination, bulk TCR alpha and beta repertoires were sequenced over time. Two healthy male donors, one aged 18 to 29 and one aged 30 to 40 years, made up the cohort. Bulk PBMC replicates and cell subsets were isolated from blood drawn at multiple timepoints before and after both primary and secondary immunization.

Synthesis of TCR cDNA relied on 5'RACE template switching, a step that introduced a universal primer site along with unique molecular identifiers. cDNA synthesis was primed from both the TCR alpha and TCR beta constant segments. Libraries were amplified in two PCR steps, with sample barcodes and sequencing adapters added in the second step. Sequencing of libraries was done on Illumina HiSeq 2500 (2x100 bp) or NovaSeq (2x150 bp). Regarding the original processing steps: MIGEC was used to demultiplex reads and collapse the reads into UMI consensus sequences, and MiXCR was used for V(D)J alignment. Using edgeR on replicate PBMC samples, clonotypes were called vaccine-responding if FDR was below 0.01 and the log2 fold change was above 5 up to day 15. CD4 or CD8 identity was assigned to each bulk clonotype according to whether the clonotype was present at higher abundance in the sequenced CD4 repertoire or the sequenced CD8 repertoire. TCRdb trimmed the raw reads at Q25, called clones with MiXCR and kept productive beta chains. Under each unique CDR3 protein, matching rows form one entry showing the most common genes and DNA. The V and J calls follow TCRdb's processing rather than the paper's. Recorded for this sample are over 130,000 distinct CDR3 sequences; 7.7% of them occurred a single time. The ten biggest clones cover 0.73% of the sample.

The paper's findings and limits, for the study overall: Because the study included only two donors, the extent to which the findings can be generalized is limited. A small fraction of clonotypes appeared in both the CD4 and CD8 compartments, likely as a result of convergent recombination. Most clones expanded after primary vaccination were re-detected after the booster (almost 97% of CD4 and roughly 87% of CD8), suggesting broad memory maintenance. The secondary T-cell response was found to be weaker but faster than the primary response, with a peak reached on day 5 rather than on day 15. Because abundant contaminating clonotypes from the bulk population could be contained in FACS-sorted repertoires, computational filtering was required.

This clonotype was counted many times. It lacks a known antigen. The input lacks base qualities; no much larger clone sits a single base away. Reading the label with the study, this specimen's treatment or condition is: live attenuated yellow fever vaccine strain. A standard Ficoll-Paque protocol was used to isolate PBMCs from peripheral blood. Dynabeads CD4 and CD8 positive selection kits were used to isolate the CD4 and CD8 T-cell fractions. TriZol was used to extract RNA from bulk PBMCs, CD4 and CD8 fractions, and dextramer-positive and dextramer-negative fractions. The germline V gene (reference sequence) provides CDR1 DFQATT and CDR2 SNEGSKA. The CDR3 numbers 12 residues from cysteine through phenylalanine. The sequence is cut down to CDR3 DNA, 36 bases in frame from base 1. Trimming accounts for 6 bases at V and 3 bases at J, while the number of junction bases matched to no gene is 5.

This sequence uses TRBV20-1 and TRBJ2-7; 7 bases in the junction line up with TRBD1. This specimen consisted of CD4+ T cells sorted from PBMCs, obtained 5 days after the yellow fever booster vaccination. The receptor was derived from a man between 25 and 39 years old who received the YFV17D yellow fever vaccine. The CDR3 sequence is CSAPGTVYEQYF. The nucleotides are TGCAGTGCGCCCGGGACAGTCTACGAGCAGTACTTC.